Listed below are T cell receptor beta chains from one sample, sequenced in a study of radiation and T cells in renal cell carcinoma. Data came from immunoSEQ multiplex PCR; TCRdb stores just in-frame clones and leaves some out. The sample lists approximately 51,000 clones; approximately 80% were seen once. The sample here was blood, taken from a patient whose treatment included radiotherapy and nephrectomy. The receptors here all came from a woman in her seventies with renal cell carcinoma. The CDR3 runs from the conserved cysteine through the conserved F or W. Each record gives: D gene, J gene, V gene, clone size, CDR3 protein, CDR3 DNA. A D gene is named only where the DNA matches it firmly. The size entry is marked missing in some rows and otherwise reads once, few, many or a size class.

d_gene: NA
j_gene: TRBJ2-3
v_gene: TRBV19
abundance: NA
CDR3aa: CASSSLAEITDTQYF
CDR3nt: TGTGCCAGTAGTAGCTTGGCTGAAATCACAGATACGCAGTATTTT

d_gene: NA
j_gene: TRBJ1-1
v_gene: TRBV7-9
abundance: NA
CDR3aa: CASSFPLAHLNTEAFF
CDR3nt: TGTGCCAGCAGTTTCCCCTTGGCGCATTTGAACACTGAAGCTTTCTTT

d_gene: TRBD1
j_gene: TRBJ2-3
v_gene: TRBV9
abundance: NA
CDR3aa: CATGQGTTDTQYF
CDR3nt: TGTGCCACGGGACAGGGAACGACAGATACGCAGTATTTT

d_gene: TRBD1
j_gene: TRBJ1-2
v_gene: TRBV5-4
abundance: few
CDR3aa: CASSLWTGRLDGYTF
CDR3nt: TGTGCCAGCAGCCTCTGGACAGGGCGTTTAGATGGCTACACCTTC

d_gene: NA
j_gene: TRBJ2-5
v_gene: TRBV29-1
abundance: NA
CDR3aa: CSVRGIQETQYF
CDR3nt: TGCAGCGTTAGGGGTATCCAAGAGACCCAGTACTTC

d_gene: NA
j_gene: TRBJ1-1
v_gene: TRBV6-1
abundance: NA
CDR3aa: CASSGGRHTEAFF
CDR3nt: TGTGCCAGCAGTGGGGGCAGGCACACTGAAGCTTTCTTT

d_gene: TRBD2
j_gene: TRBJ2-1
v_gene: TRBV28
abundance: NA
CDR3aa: CASSFFGTSGKSYNEQFF
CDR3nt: TGTGCCAGCAGTTTCTTCGGGACTAGCGGGAAATCCTACAATGAGCAGTTCTTC

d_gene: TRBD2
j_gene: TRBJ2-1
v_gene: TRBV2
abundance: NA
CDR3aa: CASSVVGGSHNEQFF
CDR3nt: TGTGCCAGCAGCGTAGTTGGCGGGAGTCACAATGAGCAGTTCTTC

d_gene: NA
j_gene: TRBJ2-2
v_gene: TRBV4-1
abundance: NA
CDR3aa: CASSPIWGDTGELFF
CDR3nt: TGCGCCAGCAGCCCGATTTGGGGGGACACCGGGGAGCTGTTTTTT

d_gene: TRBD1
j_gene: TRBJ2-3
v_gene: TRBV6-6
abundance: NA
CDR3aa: CASSDPGTATDTQYF
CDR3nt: TGTGCCAGCAGCGACCCCGGGACAGCCACAGATACGCAGTATTTT

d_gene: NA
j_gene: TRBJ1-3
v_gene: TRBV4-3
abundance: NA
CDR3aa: CASSQGRAGNTIYF
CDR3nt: TGCGCCAGCAGCCAGGGGCGCGCCGGAAACACCATATATTTT

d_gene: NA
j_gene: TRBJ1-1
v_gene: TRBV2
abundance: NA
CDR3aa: CASRPDGYTEAFF
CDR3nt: TGTGCCAGCAGACCAGACGGCTACACTGAAGCTTTCTTT

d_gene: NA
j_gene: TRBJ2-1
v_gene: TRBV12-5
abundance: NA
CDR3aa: CASGLVPFEQFF
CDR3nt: TGTGCTAGTGGTTTGGTACCGTTTGAGCAGTTCTTC

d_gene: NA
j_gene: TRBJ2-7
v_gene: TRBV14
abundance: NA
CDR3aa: CASSRSYEQYF
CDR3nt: TGTGCCAGCAGCCGAAGTTACGAGCAGTACTTC